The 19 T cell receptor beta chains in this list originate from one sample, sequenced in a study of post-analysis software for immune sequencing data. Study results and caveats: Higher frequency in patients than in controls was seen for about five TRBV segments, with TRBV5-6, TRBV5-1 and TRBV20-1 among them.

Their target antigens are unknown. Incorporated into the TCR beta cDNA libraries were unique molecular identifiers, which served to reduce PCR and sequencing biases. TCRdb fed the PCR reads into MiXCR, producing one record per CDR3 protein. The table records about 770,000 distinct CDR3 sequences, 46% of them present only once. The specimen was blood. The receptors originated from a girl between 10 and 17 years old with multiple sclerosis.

Here the CDR3 reads CASSQDRGPDTQYF. As DNA, the CDR3 is TGTGCCAGCAGCCAAGACAGGGGGCCAGATACGCAGTATTTT. The chain couples TRBV7-2 to TRBJ2-3, with TRBD1 identical over 10 bases. CDR1 is SGHTA and CDR2 is FQGNSA in the germline V gene. Trimming took 5 bases from V and 4 from J; bases not matched to a gene: 3. The CDR3 sequence is 14 residues long. Full variable domain (outside the CDR3, taken from reference TRBV7-2 and TRBJ2-3): GAGVSQSPSNKVTEKGKDVELRCDPISGHTALYWYRQSLGQGLEFLIYFQGNSAPDKSGLPSDRFSAERTGGSVSTLTIQRTQQEDSAVYLCASSQDRGPDTQYFGPGTRLTVL.

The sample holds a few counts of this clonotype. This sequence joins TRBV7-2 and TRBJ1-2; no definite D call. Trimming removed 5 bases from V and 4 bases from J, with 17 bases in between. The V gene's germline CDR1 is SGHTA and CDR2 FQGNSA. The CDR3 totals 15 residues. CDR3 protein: CASSRRTSTGYGYTF. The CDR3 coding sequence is TGTGCCAGCAGCCGTCGGACCTCAACTGGCTATGGCTACACCTTC.

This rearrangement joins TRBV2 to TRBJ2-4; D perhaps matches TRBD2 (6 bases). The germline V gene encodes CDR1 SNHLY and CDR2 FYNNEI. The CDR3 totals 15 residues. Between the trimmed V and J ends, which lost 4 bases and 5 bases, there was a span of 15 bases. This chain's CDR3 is CASSGRVADENIQYF. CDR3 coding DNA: TGTGCCAGCAGTGGTAGGGTAGCGGACGAAAACATTCAGTACTTC.

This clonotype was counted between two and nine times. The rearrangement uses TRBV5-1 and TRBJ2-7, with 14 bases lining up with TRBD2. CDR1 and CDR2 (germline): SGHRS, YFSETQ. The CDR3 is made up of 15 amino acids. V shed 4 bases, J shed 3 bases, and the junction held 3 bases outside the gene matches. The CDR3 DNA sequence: TGCGCCAGCAGCCGGGGACTAGCGGGGGACTACGAGCAGTACTTC. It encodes CASSRGLAGDYEQYF.

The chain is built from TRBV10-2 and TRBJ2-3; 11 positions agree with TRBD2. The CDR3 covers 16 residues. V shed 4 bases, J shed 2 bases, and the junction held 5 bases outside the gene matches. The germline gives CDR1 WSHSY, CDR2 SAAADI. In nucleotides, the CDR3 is TGCGCCAGCAGTGCCCCGGGACTAGCGGTCACAGATACGCAGTATTTT. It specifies CASSAPGLAVTDTQYF.

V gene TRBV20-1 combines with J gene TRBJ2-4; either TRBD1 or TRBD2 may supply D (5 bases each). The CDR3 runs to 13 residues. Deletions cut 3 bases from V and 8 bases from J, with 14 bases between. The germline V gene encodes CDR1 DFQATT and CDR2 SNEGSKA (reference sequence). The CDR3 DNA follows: TGCAGTGCTAGTGGAGCCCGAGGGGACATTCAGTACTTC. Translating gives CSASGARGDIQYF.

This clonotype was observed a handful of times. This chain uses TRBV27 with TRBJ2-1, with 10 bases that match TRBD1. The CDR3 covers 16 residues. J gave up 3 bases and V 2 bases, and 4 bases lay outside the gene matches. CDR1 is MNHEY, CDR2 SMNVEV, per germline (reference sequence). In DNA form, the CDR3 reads TGTGCCAGCAGTTTAGGGACAGGGGCCGACTACAATGAGCAGTTCTTC. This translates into CASSLGTGADYNEQFF.

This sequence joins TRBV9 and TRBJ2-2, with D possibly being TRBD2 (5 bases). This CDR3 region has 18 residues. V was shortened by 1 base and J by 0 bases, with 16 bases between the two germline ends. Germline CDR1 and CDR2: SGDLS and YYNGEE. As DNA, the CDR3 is TGTGCCAGCAGCGTAAGGGTGGAGGACTCCCCGAACACCGGGGAGCTGTTTTTT. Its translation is CASSVRVEDSPNTGELFF.

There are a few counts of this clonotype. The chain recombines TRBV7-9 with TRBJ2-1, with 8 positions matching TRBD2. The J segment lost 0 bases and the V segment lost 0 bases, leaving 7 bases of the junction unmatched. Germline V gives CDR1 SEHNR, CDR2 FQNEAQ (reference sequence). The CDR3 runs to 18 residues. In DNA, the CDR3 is TGTGCCAGCAGCTTAGCGCCTAGCGGGTTCAGCTCCTACAATGAGCAGTTCTTC. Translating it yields CASSLAPSGFSSYNEQFF. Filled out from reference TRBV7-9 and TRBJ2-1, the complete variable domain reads DTGVSQNPRHKITKRGQNVTFRCDPISEHNRLYWYRQTLGQGPEFLTYFQNEAQLEKSRLLSDRFSAERPKGSFSTLEIQRTEQGDSAMYLCASSLAPSGFSSYNEQFFGPGTRLTVL.

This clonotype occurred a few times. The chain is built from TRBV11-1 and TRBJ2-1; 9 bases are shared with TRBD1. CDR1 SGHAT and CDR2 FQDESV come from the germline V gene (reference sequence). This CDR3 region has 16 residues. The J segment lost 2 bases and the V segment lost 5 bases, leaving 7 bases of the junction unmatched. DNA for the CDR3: TGTGCCAGCAGCGCTAGACGGGACAGGGCCTACAATGAGCAGTTCTTC. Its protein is CASSARRDRAYNEQFF.

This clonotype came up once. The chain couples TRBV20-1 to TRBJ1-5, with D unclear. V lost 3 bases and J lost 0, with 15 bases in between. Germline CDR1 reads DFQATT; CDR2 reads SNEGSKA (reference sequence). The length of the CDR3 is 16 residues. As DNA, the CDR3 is TGCAGTGCTAGTGAGGGCGGACTAGATAGCAATCAGCCCCAGCATTTT. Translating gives CSASEGGLDSNQPQHF.

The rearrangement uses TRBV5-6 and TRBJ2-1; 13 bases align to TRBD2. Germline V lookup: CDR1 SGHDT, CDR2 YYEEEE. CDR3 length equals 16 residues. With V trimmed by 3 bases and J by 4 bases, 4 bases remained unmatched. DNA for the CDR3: TGTGCCAGCAGCTGGGGACTAGCGGGGACGTACAATGAGCAGTTCTTC. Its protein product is CASSWGLAGTYNEQFF.

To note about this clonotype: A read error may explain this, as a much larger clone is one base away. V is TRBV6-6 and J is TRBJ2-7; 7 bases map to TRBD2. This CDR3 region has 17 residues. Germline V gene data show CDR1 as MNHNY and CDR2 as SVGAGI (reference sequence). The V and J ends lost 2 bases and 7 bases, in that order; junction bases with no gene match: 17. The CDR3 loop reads CASSYDSTSEVTGEQYF. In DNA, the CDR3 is TGTGCCAGCAGTTACGACTCAACTAGCGAGGTTACTGGTGAGCAGTACTTC.

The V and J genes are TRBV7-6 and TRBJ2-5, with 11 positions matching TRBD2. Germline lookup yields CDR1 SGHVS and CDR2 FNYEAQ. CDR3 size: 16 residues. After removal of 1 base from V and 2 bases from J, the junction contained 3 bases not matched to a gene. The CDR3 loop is CASSLGSGRVQETQYF. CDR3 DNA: TGTGCCAGCAGCTTAGGTAGCGGGAGGGTGCAAGAGACCCAGTACTTC.

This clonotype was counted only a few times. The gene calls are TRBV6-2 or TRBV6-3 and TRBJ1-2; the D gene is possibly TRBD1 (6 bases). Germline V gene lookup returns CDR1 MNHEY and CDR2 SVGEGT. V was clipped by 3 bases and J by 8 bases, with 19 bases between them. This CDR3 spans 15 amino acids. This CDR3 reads CASSYRMTTGGGYTF. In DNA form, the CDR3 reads TGTGCCAGCAGTTATCGAATGACGACGGGGGGCGGCTACACCTTC.

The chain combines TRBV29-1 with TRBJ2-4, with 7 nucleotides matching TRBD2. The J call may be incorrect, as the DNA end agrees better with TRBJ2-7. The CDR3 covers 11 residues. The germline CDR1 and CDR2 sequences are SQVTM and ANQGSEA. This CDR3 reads CSALGEGEQYF. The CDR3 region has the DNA TGCAGCGCCCTTGGGGAGGGCGAGCAGTACTTC.

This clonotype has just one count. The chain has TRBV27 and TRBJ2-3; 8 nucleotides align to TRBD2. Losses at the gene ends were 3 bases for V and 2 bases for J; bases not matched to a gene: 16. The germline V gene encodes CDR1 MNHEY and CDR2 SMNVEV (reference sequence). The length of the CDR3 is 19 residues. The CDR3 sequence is CASSFGGGTQREYTDTQYF. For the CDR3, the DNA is TGTGCCAGCAGTTTTGGTGGAGGGACCCAGCGGGAGTACACAGATACGCAGTATTTT.

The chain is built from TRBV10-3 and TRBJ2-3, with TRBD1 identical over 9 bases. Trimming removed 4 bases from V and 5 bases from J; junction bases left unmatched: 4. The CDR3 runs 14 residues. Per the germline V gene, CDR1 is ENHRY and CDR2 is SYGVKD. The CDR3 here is CAISGTGALDTQYF. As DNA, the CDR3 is TGTGCCATCAGTGGGACAGGGGCTCTAGATACGCAGTATTTT.

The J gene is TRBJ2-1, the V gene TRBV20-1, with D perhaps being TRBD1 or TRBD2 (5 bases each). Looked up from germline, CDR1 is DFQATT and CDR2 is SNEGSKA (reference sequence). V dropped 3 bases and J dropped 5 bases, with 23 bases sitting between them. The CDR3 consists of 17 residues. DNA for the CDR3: TGCAGTGCTAGGGGGCTATCAGAGGGTTGGGGACACAATGAGCAGTTCTTC. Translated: CSARGLSEGWGHNEQFF.